The rows below give T cell receptor beta chains drawn from one sample of a study of T cells in Graves' hyperthyroidism and ophthalmopathy. TCRdb independently ran MiXCR on the multiplex PCR reads; one entry per CDR3 protein. The sample lists about 760,000 distinct CDR3 sequences, just over 35% occurring once. What was sequenced was blood. These receptors were obtained from a woman in her 40s with Graves' hyperthyroidism. The CDR3 runs from the conserved cysteine through the conserved F or W. The D gene is left open where the match is weak. Part of the rows lack a size; the others show once, few, many or a class for expanded clones.

>18|TRBV24-1|many|.|TRBJ2-6
TGTGCCACCAGTGATGATAGCGGAGGTAACTCTGGGGCCAACGTCCTGACTTTC
CATSDDSGGNSGANVLTF
>11|TRBV20-1|.|.|TRBJ2-7
TGCAGTGCTACTACTATGGACGAGCAGTACTTC
CSATTMDEQYF
>12|TRBV20-1|.|TRBD1|TRBJ2-2
TGCAGTGCCCCGGACAGGGACGGGGAGCTGTTTTTT
CSAPDRDGELFF
>13|TRBV11-2|.|.|TRBJ1-3
TGTGCCAGCGGACGGATCTCTGGAAACACCATATATTTT
CASGRISGNTIYF
>11|TRBV20-1|few|TRBD1|TRBJ1-2
TGCAGTGCCGGACAGGAGTATGGCTACACCTTC
CSAGQEYGYTF
>13|TRBV10-3|.|.|TRBJ2-5
TGTGCCATCGCGCCAGGGGGGGAAGAGACCCAGTACTTC
CAIAPGGEETQYF
>16|TRBV7-8|.|.|TRBJ2-2
TGTGCCAGCAGAGGTAGTGCGTGGACTAACACCGGGGAGCTGTTTTTT
CASRGSAWTNTGELFF
>14|TRBV19|.|.|TRBJ1-1
TGTGCCAGTAGTCACGGTACCATGAACACTGAAGCTTTCTTT
CASSHGTMNTEAFF
>17|TRBV6-5|.|TRBD1|TRBJ1-5
TGTGCCAGCAGTTCCGGACAGGGTAAAGGTCGGGTTCAGCCCCAGCATTTT
CASSSGQGKGRVQPQHF
>14|TRBV19|.|TRBD1|TRBJ1-2
TGTGCCAGTAGTATAGTAGGGGACAGATCTGGCTACACCTTC
CASSIVGDRSGYTF
>13|TRBV25-1|.|TRBD1|TRBJ1-2
TGTGCCAGCACGGGGGGACAGCACTATGGCTACACCTTC
CASTGGQHYGYTF
>14|TRBV29-1|many|TRBD1|TRBJ2-2
TGCAGCGTTGAAAGACAGGGCAAGACCGGGGAGCTGTTTTTT
CSVERQGKTGELFF
>18|TRBV7-9|.|TRBD1|TRBJ1-4
TGCGCCAGCAGCCAAAACCGGGACAGGGGGCCCAACGGTGAAAAACTGTTTTTT
CASSQNRDRGPNGEKLFF
>14|TRBV5-1|.|TRBD1|TRBJ1-2
TGTGCCAGCAGCCCGAGGACAGGTACCTATGGCTACACCTTC
CASSPRTGTYGYTF
>13|TRBV10-3|many|TRBD1|TRBJ2-5
TGTGCCATCAGGGGACAGCCACAAGAGACCCAGTACTTC
CAIRGQPQETQYF
>14|TRBV10-2|.|.|TRBJ1-1
TGTGCCAGCAGTCCCCAGACAGAAGAGACTGAAGCTTTCTTT
CASSPQTEETEAFF
>13|TRBV7-2|many|.|TRBJ1-5
TGTGCCAGCAGCTTCCAGGGTAATCAGCCCCAGCATTTT
CASSFQGNQPQHF
>11|TRBV30|.|.|TRBJ1-4
TGTGCCTTCCTTGAATCTGGGAAACTGTTTTTT
CAFLESGKLFF
>13|TRBV10-3|.|.|TRBJ2-3
TGTGCCATCAGGATGGACGGGCGAGATACGCAGTATTTT
CAIRMDGRDTQYF
>15|TRBV7-8|.|.|TRBJ1-3
TGTGCCAGCAGCTCGACAGAGCACTCTGGAAACACCATATATTTT
CASSSTEHSGNTIYF